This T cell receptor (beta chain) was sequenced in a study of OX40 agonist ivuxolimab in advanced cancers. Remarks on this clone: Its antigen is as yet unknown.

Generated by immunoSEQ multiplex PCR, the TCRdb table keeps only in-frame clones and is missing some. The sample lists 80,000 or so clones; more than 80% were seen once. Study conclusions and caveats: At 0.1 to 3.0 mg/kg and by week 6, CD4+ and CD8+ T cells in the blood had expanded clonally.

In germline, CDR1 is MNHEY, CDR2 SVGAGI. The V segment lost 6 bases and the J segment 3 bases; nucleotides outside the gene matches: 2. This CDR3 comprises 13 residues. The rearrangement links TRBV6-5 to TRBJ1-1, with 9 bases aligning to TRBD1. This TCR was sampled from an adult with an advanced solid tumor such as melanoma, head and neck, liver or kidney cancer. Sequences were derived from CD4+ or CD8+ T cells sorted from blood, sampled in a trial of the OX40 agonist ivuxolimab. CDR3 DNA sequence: TGTGCCAGCAGGGGACAGGGCTACACTGAAGCTTTCTTT. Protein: CASRGQGYTEAFF.